This record looks at one T cell receptor (beta chain) sequence and its context. The antigen remains unidentified. V lost 0 bases, J lost 1 base, and 10 bases lay in between. CDR1 and CDR2 (germline): MNHNS, SASEGT. The CDR3 totals 15 residues. PCR was performed using 60 Vbeta and 13 Jbeta primers. The repertoire was sequenced with immunoSEQ multiplex PCR; TCRdb's copy has only in-frame clones and lacks some. Of 150,000 or so clones listed, about four fifths are singletons. The record originates from a study of cytomegalovirus exposure and HLA in healthy donors. Findings and limits, study-wide: What a later analysis reportedly showed was that an Asian-associated ancestry cluster had fewer N-insertions than the approximately 700-donor mean. According to reports, the classifier identified cytomegalovirus status with high specificity and sensitivity. The authors enumerated some 160 TCR beta chains as linked to cytomegalovirus. There were several of the most significant clusters that appeared linked to common viral pathogens in a later analysis.

The sequencing input was PBMCs. This TCR came from a man younger than 35 in good health and CMV-seropositive. The chain recombines TRBV6-1 with TRBJ2-7; possibly TRBD1 for D (5 bases). CDR3 DNA sequence: TGTGCCAGCAGTGAAGCGGCAGGGCCTTCCTACGAGCAGTACTTC. This gives the protein CASSEAAGPSYEQYF.